One and the same sample provided the 32 T cell receptor beta chains below, sequenced in a study of blood T cell repertoires in COVID-19. Method: immunoSEQ multiplex PCR; TCRdb's copy keeps in-frame clones and lacks some. Of about 100,000 clones in the sample, approximately 86% are singletons; the top ten hold approximately 6.8%. Source material: peripheral blood. The source of these receptors is a man aged 55 to 69 with acute or convalescent COVID-19.

The chain employs TRBV10-3 and TRBJ1-1; TRBD1 matches at 7 bases. This CDR3 has 15 amino acids. The junction had 11 bases not matched to a gene; V was cut back by 10 bases and J by 0 bases. Looked up from germline, CDR1 is ENHRY and CDR2 is SYGVKD. The CDR3 spells CATQTRGIMNTEAFF. DNA of the CDR3: TGTGCCACCCAAACCAGGGGGATCATGAACACTGAAGCTTTCTTT.

In its sample, this clone was seen a few times. The rearrangement joins TRBV6-2 or TRBV6-3 to TRBJ2-2; D not resolved. The V and J ends lost 3 bases and 7 bases respectively, with 6 bases between them. Germline CDR1 and CDR2: MNHEY and SVGEGT. The CDR3 spans 12 residues. The CDR3: CASSYSVGELFF. The CDR3 DNA is TGTGCCAGCAGTTATAGTGTCGGGGAGCTGTTTTTT.

This chain connects TRBV12-3 or TRBV12-4 to TRBJ1-1; TRBD1 aligns across 7 bases. The CDR3 covers 13 residues. V dropped 5 bases and J dropped 4; count of bases not matched to a gene: 4. The CDR3 loop reads CASSTQGVTEAFF. The CDR3 DNA is TGTGCCAGCAGTACTCAGGGGGTCACTGAAGCTTTCTTT.

The rearrangement uses TRBV7-8 and TRBJ2-5; 8 nucleotides align to TRBD1. The CDR3 runs to 18 residues. J lost 3 bases, V lost 4 bases, and 16 bases had no gene match. CDR1 is SGHVS, CDR2 FQNEAQ, per germline. The CDR3 reads CASSSRTGFNPNKETQYF. The CDR3 DNA reads as TGTGCCAGCAGCTCTCGGACAGGGTTTAACCCTAACAAAGAGACCCAGTACTTC.

The chain recombines TRBV9 with TRBJ1-1, with D maybe TRBD1 (6 bases). The CDR3 is made up of 15 amino acids. Germline-derived CDR1 and CDR2 are SGDLS and YYNGEE. V lost 0 bases, J lost 3 bases, and 12 bases lay in between. This CDR3 is CASSVASQGYTEAFF. The CDR3 DNA sequence: TGTGCCAGCAGCGTAGCGTCCCAGGGGTACACTGAAGCTTTCTTT.

The gene calls are TRBV28 and TRBJ1-2, with a tentative D call TRBD1 (5 bases). V was clipped by 6 bases and J by 4 bases, with 9 bases between them. CDR3 size: 12 residues. Germline V gene lookup returns CDR1 MDHEN and CDR2 SYDVKM. DNA for the CDR3: TGTGCCAGCAGCCAAACAGGCTATGGCTACACCTTC. Its translation is CASSQTGYGYTF.

A word on this clone: Other DNA sequences from this sample encode an identical CDR3 as well. The rearrangement links TRBV9 to TRBJ2-5; possible D gene TRBD1, 5 bases. Deletions cut 0 bases from V and 2 bases from J, with 5 bases between. Germline CDR1 SGDLS, CDR2 YYNGEE. The CDR3 is 13 residues long. CDR3 in DNA: TGTGCCAGCAGCGTAGGACAGCAAGAGACCCAGTACTTC. Its protein product is CASSVGQQETQYF.

The chain uses TRBV5-5 and TRBJ1-4; 10 nucleotides line up with TRBD1. The CDR3 is made up of 15 amino acids. V lost 0 bases to trimming and J lost 7 bases; unmatched junction nucleotides: 3. Germline V lookup: CDR1 SGHKS, CDR2 YYEKEE (reference sequence). The DNA for the CDR3 is TGTGCCAGCAGCTTGGGGACAGGGGGAAGTGAAAAACTGTTTTTT. Translation gives CASSLGTGGSEKLFF.

The chain combines TRBV2 with TRBJ1-6; D not resolved. The germline V gene has CDR1 SNHLY and CDR2 FYNNEI. There are 12 residues in the CDR3. V was clipped by 7 bases and J by 10 bases, with 11 bases between them. The CDR3, as DNA: TGTGCCAGCAAATACGAAGCCTCACCCCTCCACTTT. Its translation is CASKYEASPLHF. The complete variable domain, with remaining parts taken from reference TRBV2 and TRBJ1-6, reads EPEVTQTPSHQVTQMGQEVILRCVPISNHLYFYWYRQILGQKVEFLVSFYNNEISEKSEIFDDQFSVERPDGSNFTLKIRSTKLEDSAMYFCASKYEASPLHFGNGTRLTVT.

For the CDR3, the DNA is TGTGCCAGCAGCCCCCGGGGTAGCGGGAGCTCCTACGAGCAGTACTTC. It specifies CASSPRGSGSSYEQYF. V is TRBV7-6 and J is TRBJ2-7, with 9 bases lining up with TRBD2. CDR3 length: 16 residues. The V gene's germline CDR1 is SGHVS and CDR2 FNYEAQ. With 5 bases clipped from V and 0 bases from J, the junction kept 8 bases outside the gene matches.

This clone turned up a few times. The chain is built from TRBV2 and TRBJ1-5, with D uncertain. V shed 1 base and J shed 1 base, with 11 bases lying between them. In germline, CDR1 is SNHLY, CDR2 FYNNEI. This CDR3 has 16 amino acids. The CDR3 DNA reads as TGTGCCAGCAGTGAAGAGGCATCGGGAAGCAATCAGCCCCAGCATTTT. Translated, it gives CASSEEASGSNQPQHF.

J is TRBJ2-7 and V is TRBV11-2, with no clear D. Between the trimmed V and J ends, which lost 1 base and 2 bases, there was a span of 9 bases. The CDR3 runs 14 residues. In germline, CDR1 is SGHAT, CDR2 FQNNGV. The CDR3, as DNA: TGTGCCAGCAGCTTAGGCAACAGCCCCTACGAGCAGTACTTC. Its translation is CASSLGNSPYEQYF. Full variable domain (remainder filled in from reference TRBV11-2 and TRBJ2-7): EAGVAQSPRYKIIEKRQSVAFWCNPISGHATLYWYQQILGQGPKLLIQFQNNGVVDDSQLPKDRFSAERLKGVDSTLKIQPAKLEDSAVYLCASSLGNSPYEQYFGPGTRLTVT.

The CDR3 is CASSVGPRGGPRTGELFF. DNA for the CDR3: TGTGCCAGCAGCGTAGGACCGCGGGGGGGCCCCCGAACCGGGGAGCTGTTTTTT. The chain carries TRBV9 and TRBJ2-2; 9 bases line up with TRBD2. V lost 0 bases to trimming and J lost 5 bases; unmatched junction nucleotides: 11. CDR1 is SGDLS, CDR2 YYNGEE, per germline. This CDR3 has 18 amino acids.

The count of this clone is one. The V gene is TRBV27, the J gene TRBJ2-3; 15 bases align to TRBD2. The CDR3 spans 18 residues. Trimming took 4 bases from V and 6 from J; bases not matched to a gene: 11. The germline V gene has CDR1 MNHEY and CDR2 SMNVEV (reference sequence). This CDR3 reads CASSSSGLAGGGADTQYF. The CDR3 nucleotides read TGTGCCAGCAGTTCCTCGGGACTAGCGGGAGGAGGGGCGGATACGCAGTATTTT.

This clone showed up just once. The V call is TRBV27, the J call TRBJ1-6, with D unresolved. CDR3 size: 14 residues. V was pared by 5 bases and J by 6 bases, with 11 bases between. From germline, CDR1 is MNHEY and CDR2 SMNVEV (reference sequence). CDR3 in amino acids: CASSAPARNSPLHF. DNA for the CDR3: TGTGCCAGCAGTGCCCCTGCGCGTAATTCACCCCTCCACTTT.

The chain joins TRBV27 to TRBJ2-2, with D possibly being TRBD1 (6 bases). Trimming removed 2 bases from V and 2 bases from J, with 9 bases in between. Germline assignment: CDR1 MNHEY and CDR2 SMNVEV (reference sequence). CDR3 length: 15 residues. CDR3 in amino acids: CASSLQGHNTGELFF. The DNA for the CDR3 is TGTGCCAGCAGTTTACAGGGACACAACACCGGGGAGCTGTTTTTT.

This chain links TRBV2 with TRBJ1-2, with TRBD1 matching over 9 bases. The CDR3 totals 17 residues. Losses at the gene ends were 2 bases for V and 2 bases for J; bases not matched to a gene: 9. The V gene's germline CDR1 is SNHLY and CDR2 FYNNEI. CDR3 loop: CASSERTGAQRNYGYTF. The CDR3 nucleotides read TGTGCCAGCAGTGAAAGGACAGGGGCCCAGAGGAACTATGGCTACACCTTC.

This clone was observed a single time. The chain joins TRBV7-6 to TRBJ2-1; D may be TRBD2 (5 bases). Germline assignment: CDR1 SGHVS and CDR2 FNYEAQ. Trimming stripped 2 bases from V and 8 bases from J, with 25 bases between. The CDR3 sequence is 18 residues long. The CDR3 protein is CASSLRRQRGIAAHEQFF. The CDR3, as DNA: TGTGCCAGCAGCTTACGTCGCCAACGGGGAATTGCCGCGCATGAGCAGTTCTTC. Complete variable domain (other parts from reference TRBV7-6 and TRBJ2-1): GAGVSQSPRYKVTKRGQDVALRCDPISGHVSLYWYRQALGQGPEFLTYFNYEAQQDKSGLPNDRFSAERPEGSISTLTIQRTEQRDSAMYRCASSLRRQRGIAAHEQFFGPGTRLTVL.

The chain is built from TRBV27 and TRBJ2-7; TRBD1 is a possible D gene (7 bases). The CDR3 runs 15 residues. The germline CDR1 and CDR2 sequences are MNHEY and SMNVEV (reference sequence). Trimming removed 5 bases at V and 7 bases at J, with 21 bases between. The CDR3 nucleotides are TGTGCCAGCAGTGGACGACAGGGCAGGAGGGGGGAGCAGTACTTC. The encoded protein is CASSGRQGRRGEQYF.

V usage is TRBV10-3 and J usage is TRBJ1-5; perhaps TRBD1 as D (5 bases). The V gene's germline CDR1 is ENHRY and CDR2 SYGVKD. This CDR3 has 15 residues. V was clipped by 10 bases and J by 5 bases, with 21 bases between them. This CDR3 is CATRKERGGDQPQHF. For the CDR3, the DNA is TGTGCCACCAGAAAAGAACGGGGAGGGGATCAGCCCCAGCATTTT.

The chain has TRBV3-1 (or the pseudogene TRBV3-2) and TRBJ2-3; 10 bases map to TRBD2. CDR3 length: 17 amino acids. The V and J ends lost 1 base and 8 bases, in that order; junction bases with no gene match: 12. Per the germline V gene, CDR1 is LGHDT and CDR2 is YNNKEL (reference sequence). CDR3 sequence (DNA): TGTGCCAGCAGCCAAGGGGGTCTAGCGGGAGCCAGGGTTACGCAGTATTTT. This sequence encodes CASSQGGLAGARVTQYF.

The rearrangement joins TRBV5-1 to TRBJ2-5, with TRBD2 as a possible D gene (6 bases). In germline, CDR1 is SGHRS, CDR2 YFSETQ. V was shortened by 0 bases and J by 2 bases, with 29 bases between the two germline ends. The CDR3 sequence is 21 residues long. The CDR3 is CASSLAGSSGLALGSQETQYF. DNA for the CDR3: TGCGCCAGCAGCTTGGCGGGATCAAGTGGCCTAGCGTTGGGATCTCAAGAGACCCAGTACTTC.

The chain joins TRBV5-1 to TRBJ1-3; 8 bases fit TRBD1. The ends lost 3 bases at V and 0 bases at J; junction bases unmatched: 5. Germline V gives CDR1 SGHRS, CDR2 YFSETQ. The CDR3 is made up of 16 amino acids. The CDR3 DNA follows: TGCGCCAGCAGCTCGACAGGGGTCAACTCTGGAAACACCATATATTTT. Translating gives CASSSTGVNSGNTIYF.

The chain couples TRBV6-5 to TRBJ2-5, with TRBD1 identical over 10 bases. The CDR3 covers 16 residues. V trimming: 0 bases; J trimming: 3 bases; junction bases outside the gene matches: 4. Germline V gives CDR1 MNHEY, CDR2 SVGAGI. Here the CDR3 reads CASSYSKGQGKETQYF. The CDR3 nucleotides read TGTGCCAGCAGTTACTCGAAGGGACAGGGGAAAGAGACCCAGTACTTC.

J is TRBJ1-5 and V is TRBV29-1, with D possibly matching TRBD1 (5 bases). V shed 6 bases and J shed 9 bases, with 15 bases lying between them. From germline, CDR1 is SQVTM and CDR2 ANQGSEA. The CDR3 is made up of 12 amino acids. CDR3 amino acids: CSVREGNGPQHF. The CDR3, as DNA: TGCAGCGTGCGGGAGGGGAATGGGCCCCAGCATTTT.

A note on this clone: The junction departs from the called germline gene at one end, perhaps through a read error. The chain combines TRBV5-4 with TRBJ1-1; the D gene is possibly TRBD1 (5 bases). CDR3 length: 14 residues. Germline V CDR1 and CDR2: SGHNT, YYREEE (reference sequence). The CDR3 loop is CASSLEAGNPEAFF. CDR3 nucleotide sequence: TGTGCCAGCAGCTTGGAGGCAGGGAACCCTGAAGCTTTCTTT.

A word on this clone: At one of its ends the junction is not consistent with the germline gene, which may arise from a read error. The chain combines TRBV6-1 with TRBJ1-2; a possible D gene is TRBD1 (6 bases). This CDR3 has 10 amino acids. The germline V gene has CDR1 MNHNS and CDR2 SASEGT. CDR3 loop: CASSEETGDF. The CDR3 DNA is TGTGCCAGCAGTGAAGAGACAGGCGACTTC.

The chain has TRBV5-4 and TRBJ2-3; TRBD2 is a possible D gene (5 bases). The CDR3 is made up of 13 amino acids. Trimming took off 6 bases at V and 3 bases at J, with 11 bases between the two ends. Germline V gives CDR1 SGHNT, CDR2 YYREEE (reference sequence). The CDR3 DNA reads as TGTGCCAGCACTAGCCACAAGACAGATACGCAGTATTTT. Translation gives CASTSHKTDTQYF. The variable domain in full, with the rest retrieved from reference TRBV5-4 and TRBJ2-3, is ETGVTQSPTHLIKTRGQQVTLRCSSQSGHNTVSWYQQALGQGPQFIFQYYREEENGRGNFPPRFSGLQFPNYSSELNVNALELDDSALYLCASTSHKTDTQYFGPGTRLTVL.

J is TRBJ1-5 and V is TRBV10-2; D remains unclear. Germline V gives CDR1 WSHSY, CDR2 SAAADI. V was trimmed by 2 bases and J by 3 bases, leaving 8 bases between them. The CDR3 is 14 amino acids. CDR3 in DNA: TGCGCCAGCAGTGAGGCGGCACACAATCAGCCCCAGCATTTT. Residues: CASSEAAHNQPQHF.

The genes are TRBV7-8 and TRBJ1-2; 8 bases agree with TRBD1. This CDR3 is built from 13 residues. Germline CDR1 reads SGHVS; CDR2 reads FQNEAQ. The junction had 4 bases not matched to a gene; V was cut back by 3 bases and J by 7 bases. The CDR3 DNA reads TGTGCCAGCAGCTTGGACAGGGCCCTTGGCTACACCTTC. Its translation is CASSLDRALGYTF.

Concerning this clone: The junction departs from germline at one end; a sequencing error may be responsible. The gene calls are TRBV6-2 or TRBV6-3 and TRBJ1-1; D remains ambiguous. The germline V gene has CDR1 MNHEY and CDR2 SVGEGT. The CDR3 contains 15 residues. For the CDR3, the DNA is TGTGTCAGCAGCTTAACTTTCGGCGGGAGCACTGAAGCTTTCTTT. It specifies CVSSLTFGGSTEAFF.

This chain uses TRBV9 with TRBJ1-2; 8 bases agree with TRBD1. The germline gives CDR1 SGDLS, CDR2 YYNGEE. Trimming cost V 0 bases and J 2 bases; bases outside gene matches: 3. The CDR3 consists of 15 residues. CDR3 in amino acids: CASSVENRGNYGYTF. The CDR3 DNA follows: TGTGCCAGCAGCGTAGAGAACAGGGGGAACTATGGCTACACCTTC.